The sequence of this T cell receptor beta chain was determined in a study of OX40 agonist ivuxolimab in advanced cancers. The overall study: Dose-escalation subjects each had hepatocellular carcinoma, melanoma, renal cell or head and neck cancer. From about 23 to 85 years was the age range, with a mean of around 56 years, and 70% to 85% were male. Participants could have had prior anti-PD-1, anti-PD-L1 or anti-CTLA-4 therapy, and around 40% had some.

CDR3 length: 13 amino acids. The V gene lost 0 bases and the J gene lost 0 bases, with 2 bases spanning the gap. Germline CDR1 reads LNHDA; CDR2 reads SQIVND (reference sequence). Baseline, cycle 4 day 1, and cycle 7 day 1 were the blood sampling points. Method: immunoSEQ multiplex PCR; TCRdb's copy keeps in-frame clones and lacks some. The data show 65,000 to 95,000 clones, roughly nine tenths seen once. This clone was counted once. This TCR was recovered from an adult with an advanced solid tumor such as melanoma, head and neck, liver or kidney cancer. The chain has TRBV19 and TRBJ1-1; D is undetermined. The sample was CD4+ or CD8+ T cells sorted from blood, taken in a trial of the OX40 agonist ivuxolimab. The CDR3 nucleotides read TGTGCCAGTAGTATAGAGGTGAACACTGAAGCTTTCTTT. This encodes CASSIEVNTEAFF.